This T cell receptor (beta chain) was retrieved from a study of identical twins. One entry per CDR3 protein, called by TCRdb with MiXCR from the 5' RACE reads. This sample carries approximately 210,000 distinct CDR3 sequences, 5% to 7% of them seen once, and the ten largest clones take more than 14%. This clonotype was recorded a few times. CDR1 and CDR2 (germline): SGDLS, YYNGEE. J gave up 0 bases and V 3 bases, and 9 bases lay outside the gene matches. The CDR3 totals 17 residues. The same specimen was also included in a second study, on T cells expressing NK-cell markers. Per that study: Underlying the TCR beta repertoires were sorted CD3+CD56+NKG2C+, CD3+CD56+NKG2C- and CD3+CD56-NKG2C+ T cells. NKG2C+ dominant clonotype frequencies in six donors were about 1.0-7.5% of CD8+ T cells.

This clonotype originated in a woman younger than 30 in good health. The chain carries TRBV9 and TRBJ2-3; TRBD2 aligns across 8 bases. The sample consisted of CD8+ T cells sorted from blood. CDR3 residues: CASSERGIGVSTDTQYF. CDR3 in DNA: TGTGCCAGCAGCGAGCGGGGGATTGGGGTTAGCACAGATACGCAGTATTTT.